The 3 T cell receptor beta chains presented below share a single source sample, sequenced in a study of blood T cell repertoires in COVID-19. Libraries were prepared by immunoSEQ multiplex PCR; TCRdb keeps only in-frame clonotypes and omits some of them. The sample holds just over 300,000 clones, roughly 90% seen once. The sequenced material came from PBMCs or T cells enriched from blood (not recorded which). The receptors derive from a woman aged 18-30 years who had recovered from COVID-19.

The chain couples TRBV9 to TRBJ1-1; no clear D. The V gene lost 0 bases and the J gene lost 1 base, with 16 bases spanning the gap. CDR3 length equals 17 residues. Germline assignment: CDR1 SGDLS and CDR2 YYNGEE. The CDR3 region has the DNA TGTGCCAGCAGCGTAGCTTTGGGAGACACGGGGAACACTGAAGCTTTCTTT. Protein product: CASSVALGDTGNTEAFF.

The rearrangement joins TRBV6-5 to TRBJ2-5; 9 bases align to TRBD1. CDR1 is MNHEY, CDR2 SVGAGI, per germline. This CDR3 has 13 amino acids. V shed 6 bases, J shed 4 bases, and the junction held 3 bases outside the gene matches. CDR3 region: CASSVDRGETQYF. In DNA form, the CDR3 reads TGTGCCAGCAGCGTGGACAGGGGAGAGACCCAGTACTTC.

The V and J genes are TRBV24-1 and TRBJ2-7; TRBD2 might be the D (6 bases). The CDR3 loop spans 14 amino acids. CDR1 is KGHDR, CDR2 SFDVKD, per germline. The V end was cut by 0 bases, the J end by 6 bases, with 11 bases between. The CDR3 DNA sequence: TGTGCCACCAGTGATTTGGGGACTCAAGGCGAGCAGTACTTC. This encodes CATSDLGTQGEQYF.